This T cell receptor beta chain was recovered during a study of low-dose radiotherapy and immunotherapy resistance in tumors. The wider study: A total of 6.5 Gy was given to Cohort 1 as 0.5 Gy per fraction every 2 weeks. Intravenously given cyclophosphamide 200 mg/m2 followed a two-week schedule that placed each dose one day before radiation and immunotherapy.

In its sample, this clonotype was seen once. cDNA synthesis used a TRAV/TRBV-specific primer set for both chains. TCR amplification used 15 to 20 PCR cycles, a constant-region primer and a V-primer adapter. TCRdb reprocessed the reads with MiXCR, giving one entry per CDR3 protein. The table shows tens of thousands of distinct CDR3 sequences, with 25% to 30% occurring only once. Time point: after trial treatment. Treatment meaning: LDRT plus nivolumab, ipilimumab, low-dose cyclophosphamide and aspirin (RACIN trial). Each eligible patient had an advanced solid tumor, and these tumors lacked tumor-infiltrating lymphocytes. The clonotype comes from a male donor with prostate cancer. This sample comprised PBMCs, obtained after low-dose radiotherapy plus immunotherapy.

The CDR3 protein is CASSILAGEIGELFF. CDR3 nucleotide sequence: TGTGCCAGTAGTATCTTAGCGGGAGAAATCGGGGAGCTGTTTTTT. The V call is TRBV19, the J call TRBJ2-2, with 9 bases that match TRBD2. CDR3 length: 15 residues. Unmatched junction bases numbered 6, after V lost 3 bases and J lost 7 bases. Germline V gene sequence: CDR1 LNHDA, CDR2 SQIVND (reference sequence).